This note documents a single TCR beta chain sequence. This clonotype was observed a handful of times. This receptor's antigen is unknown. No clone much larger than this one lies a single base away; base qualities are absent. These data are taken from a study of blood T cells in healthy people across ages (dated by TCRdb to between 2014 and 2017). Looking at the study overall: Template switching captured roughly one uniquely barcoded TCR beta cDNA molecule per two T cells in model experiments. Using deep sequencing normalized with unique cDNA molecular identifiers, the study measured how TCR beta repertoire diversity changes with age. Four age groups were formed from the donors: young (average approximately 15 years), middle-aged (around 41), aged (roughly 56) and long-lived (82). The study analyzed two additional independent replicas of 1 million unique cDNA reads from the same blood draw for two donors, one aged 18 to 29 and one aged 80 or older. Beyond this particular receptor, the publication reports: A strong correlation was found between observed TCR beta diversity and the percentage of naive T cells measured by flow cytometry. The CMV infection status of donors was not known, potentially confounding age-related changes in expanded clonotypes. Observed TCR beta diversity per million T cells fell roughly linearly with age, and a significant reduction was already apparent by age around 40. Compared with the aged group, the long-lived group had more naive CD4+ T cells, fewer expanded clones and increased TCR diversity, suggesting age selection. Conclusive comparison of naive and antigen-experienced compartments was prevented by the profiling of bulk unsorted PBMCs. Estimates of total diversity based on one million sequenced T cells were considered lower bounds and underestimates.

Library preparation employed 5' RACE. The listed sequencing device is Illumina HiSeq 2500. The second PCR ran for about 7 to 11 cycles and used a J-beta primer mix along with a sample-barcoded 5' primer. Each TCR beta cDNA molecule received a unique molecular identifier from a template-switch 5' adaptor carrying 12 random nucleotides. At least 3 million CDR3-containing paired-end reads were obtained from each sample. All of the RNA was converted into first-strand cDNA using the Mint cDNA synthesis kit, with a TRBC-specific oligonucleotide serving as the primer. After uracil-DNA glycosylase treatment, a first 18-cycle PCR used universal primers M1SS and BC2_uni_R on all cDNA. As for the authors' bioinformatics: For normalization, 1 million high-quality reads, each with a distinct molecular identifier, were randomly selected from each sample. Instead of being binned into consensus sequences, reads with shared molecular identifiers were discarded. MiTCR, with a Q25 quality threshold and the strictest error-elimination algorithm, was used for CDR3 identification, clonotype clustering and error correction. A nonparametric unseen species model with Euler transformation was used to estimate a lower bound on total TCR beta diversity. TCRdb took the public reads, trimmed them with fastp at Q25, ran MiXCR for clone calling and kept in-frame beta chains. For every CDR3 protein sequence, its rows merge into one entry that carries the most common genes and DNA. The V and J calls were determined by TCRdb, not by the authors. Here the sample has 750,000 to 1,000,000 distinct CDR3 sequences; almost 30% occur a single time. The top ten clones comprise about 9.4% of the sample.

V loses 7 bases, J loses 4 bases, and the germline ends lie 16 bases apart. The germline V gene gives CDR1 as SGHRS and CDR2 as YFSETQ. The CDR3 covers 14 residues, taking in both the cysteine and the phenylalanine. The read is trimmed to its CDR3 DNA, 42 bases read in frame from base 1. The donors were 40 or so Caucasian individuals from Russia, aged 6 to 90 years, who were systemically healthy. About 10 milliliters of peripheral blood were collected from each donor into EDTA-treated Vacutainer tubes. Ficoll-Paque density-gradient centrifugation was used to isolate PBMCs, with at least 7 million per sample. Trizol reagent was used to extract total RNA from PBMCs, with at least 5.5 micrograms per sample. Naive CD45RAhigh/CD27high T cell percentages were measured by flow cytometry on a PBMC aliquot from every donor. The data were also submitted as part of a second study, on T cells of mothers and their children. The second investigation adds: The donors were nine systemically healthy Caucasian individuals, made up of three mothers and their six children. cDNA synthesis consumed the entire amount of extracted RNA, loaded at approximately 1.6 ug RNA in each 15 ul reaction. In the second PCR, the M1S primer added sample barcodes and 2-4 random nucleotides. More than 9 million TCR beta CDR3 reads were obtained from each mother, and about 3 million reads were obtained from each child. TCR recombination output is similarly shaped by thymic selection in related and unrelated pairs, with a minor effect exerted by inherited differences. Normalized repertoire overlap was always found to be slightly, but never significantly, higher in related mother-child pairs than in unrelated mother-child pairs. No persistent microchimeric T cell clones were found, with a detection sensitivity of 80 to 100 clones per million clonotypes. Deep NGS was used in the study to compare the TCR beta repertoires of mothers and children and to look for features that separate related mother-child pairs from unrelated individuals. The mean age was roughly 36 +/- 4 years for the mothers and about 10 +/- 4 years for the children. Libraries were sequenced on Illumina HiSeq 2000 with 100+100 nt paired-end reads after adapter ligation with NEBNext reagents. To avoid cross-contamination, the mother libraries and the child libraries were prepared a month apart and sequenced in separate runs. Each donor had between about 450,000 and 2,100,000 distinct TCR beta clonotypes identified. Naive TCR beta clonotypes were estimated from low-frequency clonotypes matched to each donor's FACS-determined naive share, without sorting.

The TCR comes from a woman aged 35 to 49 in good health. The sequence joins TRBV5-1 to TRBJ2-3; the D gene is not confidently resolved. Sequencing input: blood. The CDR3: CASSPALQADTQYF. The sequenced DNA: TGCGCCAGCTCCCCCGCACTACAAGCAGATACGCAGTATTTT.